Shown below are 14 T cell receptor beta chains from a single sample sequenced in a study of T cell responses to AZD1222 COVID-19 vaccine. Libraries were prepared by immunoSEQ multiplex PCR; TCRdb keeps only in-frame clonotypes and omits some of them. The sample lists over 150,000 clones, about 83% seen once, with 1.1% in the top ten. Sequenced here: peripheral blood, sampled 28 days after the second AZD1222 dose. These receptors were collected from an adult who received the AZD1222 COVID-19 vaccine.

The rearrangement uses TRBV6-2 or TRBV6-3 and TRBJ1-1, with D maybe TRBD1 (6 bases). The CDR3 loop spans 16 amino acids. Trimming took off 2 bases at V and 0 bases at J, with 13 bases between the two ends. Germline V gene data show CDR1 as MNHEY and CDR2 as SVGEGT. The CDR3 bases are TGTGCCAGCAGTTACCCAAGGACAGCAATGAACACTGAAGCTTTCTTT. As protein: CASSYPRTAMNTEAFF.

The J gene is TRBJ1-4, the V gene TRBV2; 7 bases fit TRBD1. CDR1 is SNHLY, CDR2 FYNNEI, per germline. The CDR3 is 15 residues long. The J segment lost 8 bases and the V segment lost 3 bases, leaving 9 bases of the junction unmatched. The chain's CDR3 is CASSETGTLGEKLFF. CDR3 nucleotide sequence: TGTGCCAGCAGTGAGACAGGGACGTTAGGGGAAAAACTGTTTTTT. Based on the CDR3 plus reference TRBV2 and TRBJ1-4, the full variable domain is EPEVTQTPSHQVTQMGQEVILRCVPISNHLYFYWYRQILGQKVEFLVSFYNNEISEKSEIFDDQFSVERPDGSNFTLKIRSTKLEDSAMYFCASSETGTLGEKLFFGSGTQLSVL.

In this sample, this clone turned up once. The V call is TRBV7-6, the J call TRBJ2-2; 9 positions match TRBD1. V lost 5 bases and J lost 5; bases outside the gene matches: 9. Germline-derived CDR1 and CDR2 are SGHVS and FNYEAQ. The CDR3 length is 16 residues. The CDR3, as DNA: TGTGCCAGCAGCCCCCCGGGACAGGGATGGACCGGGGAGCTGTTTTTT. This codes for CASSPPGQGWTGELFF.

The chain is built from TRBV7-6 and TRBJ1-4, with unresolved D. Germline V gives CDR1 SGHVS, CDR2 FNYEAQ. Between the trimmed V and J ends, which lost 1 base and 8 bases, there was a span of 20 bases. This CDR3 is 17 amino acids long. CDR3 amino acids: CASSLEPDGQAVEKLFF. The CDR3 nucleotides are TGTGCCAGCAGCTTAGAGCCGGACGGCCAGGCAGTAGAAAAACTGTTTTTT.

This clone was observed a single time. V is TRBV4-2 and J is TRBJ1-2, with D unclear. The CDR3 totals 17 residues. Trimming took off 0 bases at V and 2 bases at J, with 16 bases between the two ends. CDR1 and CDR2 from the germline V gene are LGHNA and YNFKEQ. CDR3 loop: CASSQDGPPQQNYGYTF. In DNA form, the CDR3 reads TGTGCCAGCAGCCAAGACGGCCCCCCGCAGCAGAACTATGGCTACACCTTC.

The chain recombines TRBV5-1 with TRBJ1-2; no reliable D call. V lost 0 bases and J lost 7, with 10 bases in between. The CDR3 extends over 13 amino acids. The germline CDR1 and CDR2 sequences are SGHRS and YFSETQ. The CDR3 sequence: CASSLDGEGGYTF. In nucleotides, the CDR3 is TGCGCCAGCAGCTTGGACGGGGAGGGTGGCTACACCTTC.

The chain is built from TRBV3-1 (or the pseudogene TRBV3-2) and TRBJ2-6; D gene ambiguous. CDR1 is LGHDT, CDR2 YNNKEL, per germline (reference sequence). The germline V and J ends were trimmed by 4 bases and 4 bases, with 5 bases remaining between them. The CDR3 is 13 amino acids. CDR3 amino acids: CASSLQGANVLTF. The CDR3 bases are TGTGCCAGCAGCCTGCAAGGGGCCAACGTCCTGACTTTC.

J is TRBJ2-7 and V is TRBV7-5; the D call of TRBD1 is as the table states it, not checked on the DNA. TRBV7-5 is a documented pseudogene. The CDR3 contains 12 residues. CDR3 region: CVRRTGSYEQYF. CDR3 in DNA: TGTGTCAGAAGAACAGGCTCCTACGAGCAGTACTTC.

The chain links TRBV19 to TRBJ1-1; D uncertain. V was cut by 3 bases and J by 0 bases, with 11 bases left in between. The CDR3 spans 15 residues. The germline V gene has CDR1 LNHDA and CDR2 SQIVND (reference sequence). CDR3 DNA: TGTGCCAGTAGTATTGGGGTAGGCATGAACACTGAAGCTTTCTTT. Its protein product is CASSIGVGMNTEAFF.

CDR3 region: CASSLGRREAFF. Written as DNA, the CDR3 is TGTGCCAGCAGCTTAGGGAGGAGGGAAGCTTTCTTT. The genes are TRBV11-2 and TRBJ1-1, with unresolved D. The germline V gene encodes CDR1 SGHAT and CDR2 FQNNGV. V lost 1 base, J lost 8 bases, and 8 bases lay in between. CDR3 size: 12 residues.

The J gene is TRBJ2-3, the V gene TRBV5-6; TRBD2 agrees at 9 bases. Germline V gives CDR1 SGHDT, CDR2 YYEEEE. The CDR3 sequence is 16 residues long. V was clipped by 1 base and J by 3 bases; unmatched bases: 6. The CDR3 bases are TGTGCCAGCAGCTTGAGCTCAGCGGGAGGAACAGATACGCAGTATTTT. Translating gives CASSLSSAGGTDTQYF. Looking up the rest from reference TRBV5-6 and TRBJ2-3 gives the full variable domain: DAGVTQSPTHLIKTRGQQVTLRCSPKSGHDTVSWYQQALGQGPQFIFQYYEEEERQRGNFPDRFSGHQFPNYSSELNVNALLLGDSALYLCASSLSSAGGTDTQYFGPGTRLTVL.

The genes are TRBV2 and TRBJ2-1, with D uncertain. Germline V lookup: CDR1 SNHLY, CDR2 FYNNEI. V was pared by 6 bases and J by 0 bases, with 15 bases between. The CDR3 runs 16 residues. The CDR3 DNA sequence: TGTGCCAGCAGACAGACACCTCTGGGCTCCTACAATGAGCAGTTCTTC. Encoded protein: CASRQTPLGSYNEQFF.

This clone was detected only once. V gene TRBV6-5 combines with J gene TRBJ1-1, with 9 nucleotides matching TRBD1. This CDR3 has 15 residues. In germline, CDR1 is MNHEY, CDR2 SVGAGI. V lost 5 bases to trimming and J lost 4 bases; unmatched junction nucleotides: 8. This CDR3 is CASSPQQGAVTEAFF. In DNA, the CDR3 is TGTGCCAGCAGTCCACAACAGGGGGCGGTCACTGAAGCTTTCTTT.

CDR3: CSASFSGSYNSPLHF. In DNA form, the CDR3 reads TGCAGTGCTAGTTTTTCCGGATCCTATAATTCACCCCTCCACTTT. The chain has TRBV20-1 and TRBJ1-6; D is undetermined. Germline lookup yields CDR1 DFQATT and CDR2 SNEGSKA (reference sequence). Deletions cut 3 bases from V and 1 base from J, with 10 bases between. This CDR3 spans 15 amino acids.